This TCR beta chain originates from a study of Ad26.COV2.S vaccination and SARS-CoV-2 variants. V was pared by 0 bases and J by 5 bases, with 13 bases between. This CDR3 has 15 amino acids. The germline gives CDR1 MNHEY, CDR2 SMNVEV (reference sequence). General observations from the study: Higher spike-specific TCR breadth was found in vaccine recipients than in placebo recipients. For non-spike TCRs, breadth in vaccine recipients resembled that in placebo recipients.

Repertoires were generated with immunoSEQ multiplex PCR, while TCRdb's copy carries only in-frame clones and drops some. The sample lists more than 150,000 clones, around 88% occurring once. As concerns this clone: Its antigen is unknown.

Sequencing used peripheral blood, obtained after recovery from COVID-19. This TCR was recovered from a human donor who had recovered from COVID-19. This chain connects TRBV27 to TRBJ2-5; D may be TRBD1 (6 bases). CDR3 sequence reads: CASSLSWVQGETQYF. Written as DNA, the CDR3 is TGTGCCAGCAGTTTATCGTGGGTCCAGGGGGAGACCCAGTACTTC.